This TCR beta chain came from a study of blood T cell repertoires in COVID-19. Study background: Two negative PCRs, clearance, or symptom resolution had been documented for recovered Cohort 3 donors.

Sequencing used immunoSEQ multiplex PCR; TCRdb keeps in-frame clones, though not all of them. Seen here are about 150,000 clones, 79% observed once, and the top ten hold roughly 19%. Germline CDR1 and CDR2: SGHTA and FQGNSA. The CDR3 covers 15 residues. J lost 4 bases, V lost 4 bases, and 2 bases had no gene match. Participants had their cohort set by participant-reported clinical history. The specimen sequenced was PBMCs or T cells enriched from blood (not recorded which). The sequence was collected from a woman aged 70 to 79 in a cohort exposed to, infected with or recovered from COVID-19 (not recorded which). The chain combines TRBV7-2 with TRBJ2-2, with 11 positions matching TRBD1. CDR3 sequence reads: CASSSGQGATGELFF. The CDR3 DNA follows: TGTGCCAGCAGCTCAGGACAGGGGGCCACCGGGGAGCTGTTTTTT.